This TCR beta chain was obtained from a study of beta chain features in type 1 diabetes. About the research overall: The study found patients and healthy donors alike in age, gender and cell yields.

Germline V lookup: CDR1 MNHEY, CDR2 SMNVEV (reference sequence). This CDR3 has 13 residues. V shed 8 bases and J shed 9 bases, with 17 bases lying between them. All of the isolated RNA was reverse transcribed, so expressed TCRB transcripts were sequenced. Only in-frame clones appear in the TCRdb table, and some are missing; sequencing was by immunoSEQ multiplex PCR. The sample includes over 300,000 clones, 8% of them seen just once. The TCR comes from a woman aged 18-29 years in good health. Source material: central memory CD4+ T cells from blood. The chain has TRBV27 and TRBJ1-5; weak D call: TRBD1 (5 bases). The CDR3 DNA reads TGTGCCAGCGGGACGAAGGGAGGTCGGCCCCAGCATTTT. Amino acids: CASGTKGGRPQHF.